This note documents a single T cell receptor beta chain sequence. The antigen is not known. Quantitative 5'-RACE with molecular barcodes produced the TCR beta libraries. TCRdb fed the 5' RACE reads into MiXCR, producing one record per CDR3 protein. Counted here are around 440,000 distinct CDR3 sequences, roughly 18% occurring once; the ten biggest clones make up over 0.9%. The data originate from a study of CD8 T cells in ankylosing spondylitis. Study observations and caveats: Blood from ankylosing spondylitis patients appeared to carry a characteristic roughly 8-variant TCR beta motif. Clones linked to disease, bearing a CD8+ phenotype, were relatively rare in peripheral blood.

The CDR3 totals 15 residues. The germline V gene encodes CDR1 DFQATT and CDR2 SNEGSKA (reference sequence). V was clipped by 3 bases and J by 2 bases; unmatched bases: 4. The chain employs TRBV20-1 and TRBJ2-2; 9 bases line up with TRBD2. The origin of this receptor is a male donor with ankylosing spondylitis. The sequencing input was blood, either unsorted or a sorted T cell fraction (not recorded which). The CDR3 region is CSASSGGPNTGELFF. In DNA form, the CDR3 reads TGCAGTGCTAGTAGCGGGGGCCCAAACACCGGGGAGCTGTTTTTT.